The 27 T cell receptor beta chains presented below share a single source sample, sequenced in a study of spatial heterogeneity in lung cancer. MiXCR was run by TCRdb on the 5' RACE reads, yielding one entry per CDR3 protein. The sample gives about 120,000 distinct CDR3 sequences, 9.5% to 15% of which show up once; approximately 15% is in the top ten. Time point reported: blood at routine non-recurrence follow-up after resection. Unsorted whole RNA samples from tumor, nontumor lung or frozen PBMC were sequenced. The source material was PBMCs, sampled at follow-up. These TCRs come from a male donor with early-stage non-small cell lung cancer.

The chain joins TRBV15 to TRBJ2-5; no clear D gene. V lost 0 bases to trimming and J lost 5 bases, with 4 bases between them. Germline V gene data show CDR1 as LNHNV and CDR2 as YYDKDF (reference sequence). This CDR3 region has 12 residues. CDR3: CATSRDRETQYF. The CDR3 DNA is TGTGCCACCAGCAGAGATAGGGAGACCCAGTACTTC.

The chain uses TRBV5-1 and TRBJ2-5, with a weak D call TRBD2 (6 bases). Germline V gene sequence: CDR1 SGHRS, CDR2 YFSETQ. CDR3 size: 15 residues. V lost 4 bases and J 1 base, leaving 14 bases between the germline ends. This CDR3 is CASSTGAGAQETQYF. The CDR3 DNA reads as TGCGCCAGCAGCACGGGAGCCGGGGCCCAAGAGACCCAGTACTTC.

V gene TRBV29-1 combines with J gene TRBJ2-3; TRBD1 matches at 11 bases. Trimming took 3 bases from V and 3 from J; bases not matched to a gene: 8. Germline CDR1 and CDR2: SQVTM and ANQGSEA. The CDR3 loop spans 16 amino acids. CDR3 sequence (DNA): TGCAGCGTTGAGGACAGGGGGCGCCGCAGGACAGATACGCAGTATTTT. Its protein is CSVEDRGRRRTDTQYF.

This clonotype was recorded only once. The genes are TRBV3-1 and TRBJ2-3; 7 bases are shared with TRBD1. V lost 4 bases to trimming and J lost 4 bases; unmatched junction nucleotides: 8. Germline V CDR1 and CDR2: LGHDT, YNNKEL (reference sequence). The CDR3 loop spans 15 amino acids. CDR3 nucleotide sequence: TGTGCCAGCAGCCGATACTCACAGGGGTCAGATACGCAGTATTTT. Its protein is CASSRYSQGSDTQYF.

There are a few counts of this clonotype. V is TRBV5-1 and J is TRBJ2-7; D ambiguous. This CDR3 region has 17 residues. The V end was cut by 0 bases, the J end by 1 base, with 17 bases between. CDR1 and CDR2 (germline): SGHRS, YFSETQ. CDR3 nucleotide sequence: TGCGCCAGCAGCTTGGCCTTTCCAGCCAAGGGATCCTACGAGCAGTACTTC. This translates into CASSLAFPAKGSYEQYF.

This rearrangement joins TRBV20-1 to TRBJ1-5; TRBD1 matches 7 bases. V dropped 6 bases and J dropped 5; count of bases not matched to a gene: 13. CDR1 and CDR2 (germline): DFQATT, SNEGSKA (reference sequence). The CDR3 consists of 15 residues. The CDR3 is CSAHNRGDSDQPQHF. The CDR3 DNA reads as TGCAGTGCCCATAATCGAGGGGACAGTGATCAGCCCCAGCATTTT.

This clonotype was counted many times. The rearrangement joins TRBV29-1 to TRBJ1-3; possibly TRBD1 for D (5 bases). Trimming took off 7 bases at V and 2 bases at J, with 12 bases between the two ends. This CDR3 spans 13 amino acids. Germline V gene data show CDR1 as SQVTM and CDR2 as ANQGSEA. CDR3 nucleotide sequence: TGCAGCGCCTGGTGGGGGACTGGAAACACCATATATTTT. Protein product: CSAWWGTGNTIYF.

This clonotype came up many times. For the CDR3, the DNA is TGTGCCATCAGTCCCACGGACAGGCACTATGGCTACACCTTC. Protein: CAISPTDRHYGYTF. This sequence joins TRBV10-3 and TRBJ1-2; 7 positions agree with TRBD1. Germline loops: CDR1 ENHRY, CDR2 SYGVKD. J was trimmed by 3 bases and V by 5 bases; bases with no gene match: 6. This CDR3 contains 14 residues.

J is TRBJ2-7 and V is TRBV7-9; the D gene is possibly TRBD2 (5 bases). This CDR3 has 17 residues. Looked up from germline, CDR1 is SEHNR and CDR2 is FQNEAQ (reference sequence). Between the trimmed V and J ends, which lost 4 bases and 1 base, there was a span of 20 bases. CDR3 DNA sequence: TGTGCCAGCAGCTCTCTAAGCCCGGACTCACTTTCCTACGAGCAGTACTTC. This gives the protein CASSSLSPDSLSYEQYF. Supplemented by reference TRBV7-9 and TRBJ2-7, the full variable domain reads DTGVSQNPRHKITKRGQNVTFRCDPISEHNRLYWYRQTLGQGPEFLTYFQNEAQLEKSRLLSDRFSAERPKGSFSTLEIQRTEQGDSAMYLCASSSLSPDSLSYEQYFGPGTRLTVT.

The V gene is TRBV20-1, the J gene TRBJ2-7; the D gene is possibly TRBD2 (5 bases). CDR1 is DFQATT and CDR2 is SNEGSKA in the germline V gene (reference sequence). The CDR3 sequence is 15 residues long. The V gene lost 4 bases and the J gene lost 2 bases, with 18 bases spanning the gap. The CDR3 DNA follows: TGCAGTGCTAAACGCAGTCGGAGGTTAGCCTACGAGCAGTACTTC. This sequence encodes CSAKRSRRLAYEQYF.

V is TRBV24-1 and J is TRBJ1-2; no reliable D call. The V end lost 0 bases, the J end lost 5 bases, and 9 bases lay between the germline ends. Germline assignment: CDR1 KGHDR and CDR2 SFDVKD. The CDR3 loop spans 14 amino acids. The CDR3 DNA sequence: TGTGCCACCAGTGATTTGCGCACAGAATATGGCTACACCTTC. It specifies CATSDLRTEYGYTF.

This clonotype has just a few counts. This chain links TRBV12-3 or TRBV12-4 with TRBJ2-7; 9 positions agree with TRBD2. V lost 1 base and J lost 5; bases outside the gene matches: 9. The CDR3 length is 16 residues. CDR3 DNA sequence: TGTGCCAGCAGTTTAGGAAGTAGCGGGGGATTGGACGAGCAGTACTTC. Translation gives CASSLGSSGGLDEQYF.

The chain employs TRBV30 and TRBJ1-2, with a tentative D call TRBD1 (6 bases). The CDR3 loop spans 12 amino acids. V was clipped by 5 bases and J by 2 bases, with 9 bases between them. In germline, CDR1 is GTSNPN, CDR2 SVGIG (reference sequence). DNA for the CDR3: TGTGCCTGGGACAGGTTGAACTATGGCTACACCTTC. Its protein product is CAWDRLNYGYTF.

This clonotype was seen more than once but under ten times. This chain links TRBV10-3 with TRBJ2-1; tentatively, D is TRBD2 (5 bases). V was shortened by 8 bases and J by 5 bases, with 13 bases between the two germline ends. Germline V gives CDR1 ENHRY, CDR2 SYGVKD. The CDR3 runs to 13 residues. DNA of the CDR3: TGTGCCATCGCAGTGGACGGGGACAATGAGCAGTTCTTC. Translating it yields CAIAVDGDNEQFF.

CDR3 residues: CASSPSGTGGAGTGELFF. DNA of the CDR3: TGCGCCAGCAGCCCGTCCGGGACAGGGGGCGCGGGCACCGGGGAGCTGTTTTTT. This chain links TRBV5-1 with TRBJ2-2; 12 nucleotides agree with TRBD1. This CDR3 is built from 18 residues. CDR1 and CDR2 from the germline V gene are SGHRS and YFSETQ. V gave up 4 bases and J gave up 4 bases; unmatched junction bases: 11.

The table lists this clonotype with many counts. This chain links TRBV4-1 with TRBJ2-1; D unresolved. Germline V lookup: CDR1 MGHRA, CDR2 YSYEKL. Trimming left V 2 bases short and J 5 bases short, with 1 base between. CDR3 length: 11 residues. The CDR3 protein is CASSQNNEQFF. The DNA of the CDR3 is TGCGCCAGCAGCCAAAACAATGAGCAGTTCTTC.

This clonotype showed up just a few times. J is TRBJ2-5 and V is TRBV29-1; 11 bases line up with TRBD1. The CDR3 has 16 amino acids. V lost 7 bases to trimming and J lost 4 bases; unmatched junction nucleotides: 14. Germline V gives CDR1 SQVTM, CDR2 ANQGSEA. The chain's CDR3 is CSAVRGLGQGGETQYF. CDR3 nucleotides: TGCAGCGCCGTAAGGGGATTGGGACAGGGGGGAGAGACCCAGTACTTC.

DNA for the CDR3: TGCAGTGCTGGGGGATTGGATGAATTCACTGAAGCTTTCTTT. It is translated as CSAGGLDEFTEAFF. V is TRBV20-1 and J is TRBJ1-1, with D possibly TRBD1 on 5 matching bases. CDR1 DFQATT and CDR2 SNEGSKA come from the germline V gene (reference sequence). The CDR3 is 14 residues long. Deletions cut 5 bases from V and 4 bases from J, with 17 bases between.

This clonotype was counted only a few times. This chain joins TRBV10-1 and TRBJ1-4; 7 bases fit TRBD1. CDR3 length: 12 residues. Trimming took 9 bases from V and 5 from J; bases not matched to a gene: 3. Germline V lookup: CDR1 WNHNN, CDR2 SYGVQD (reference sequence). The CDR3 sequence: CARQGLNEKLFF. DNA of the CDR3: TGCGCCAGACAGGGGCTGAATGAAAAACTGTTTTTT.

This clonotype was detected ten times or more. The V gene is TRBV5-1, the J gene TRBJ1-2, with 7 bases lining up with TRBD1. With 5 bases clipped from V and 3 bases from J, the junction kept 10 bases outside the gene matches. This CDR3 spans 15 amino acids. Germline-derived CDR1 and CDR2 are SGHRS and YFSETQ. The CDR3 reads CASSRQGTEDYGYTF. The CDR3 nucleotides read TGCGCCAGCAGTCGTCAAGGGACAGAGGACTATGGCTACACCTTC.

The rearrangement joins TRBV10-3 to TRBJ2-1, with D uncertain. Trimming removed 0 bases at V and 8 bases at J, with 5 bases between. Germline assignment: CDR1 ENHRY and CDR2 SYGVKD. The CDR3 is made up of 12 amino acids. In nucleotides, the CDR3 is TGTGCCATCAGTGAGTCGTTTCATGAGCAGTTCTTC. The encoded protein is CAISESFHEQFF.

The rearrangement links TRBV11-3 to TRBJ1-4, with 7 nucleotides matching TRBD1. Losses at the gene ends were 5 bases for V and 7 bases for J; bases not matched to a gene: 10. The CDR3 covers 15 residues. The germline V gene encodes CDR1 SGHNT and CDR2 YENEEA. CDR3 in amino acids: CASSGRTGGVEKLFF. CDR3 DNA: TGTGCCAGCAGCGGACGGACAGGAGGGGTTGAAAAACTGTTTTTT. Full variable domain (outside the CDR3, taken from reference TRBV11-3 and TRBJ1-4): EAGVVQSPRYKIIEKKQPVAFWCNPISGHNTLYWYLQNLGQGPELLIRYENEEAVDDSQLPKDRFSAERLKGVDSTLKIQPAELGDSAVYLCASSGRTGGVEKLFFGSGTQLSVL.

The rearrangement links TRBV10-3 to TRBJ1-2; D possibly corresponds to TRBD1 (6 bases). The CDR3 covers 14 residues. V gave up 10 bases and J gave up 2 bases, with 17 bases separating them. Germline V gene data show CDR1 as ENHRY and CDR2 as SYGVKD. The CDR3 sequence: CATSSGQLNYGYTF. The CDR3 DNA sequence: TGTGCCACTTCCTCGGGACAATTAAACTATGGCTACACCTTC.

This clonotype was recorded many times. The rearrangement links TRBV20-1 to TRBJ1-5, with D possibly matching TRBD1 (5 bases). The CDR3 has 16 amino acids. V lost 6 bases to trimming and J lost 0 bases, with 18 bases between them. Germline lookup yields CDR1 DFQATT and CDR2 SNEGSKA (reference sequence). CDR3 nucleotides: TGCAGTGCCCTAGCGGGGCTGGCGTATAGCAATCAGCCCCAGCATTTT. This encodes CSALAGLAYSNQPQHF.

The CDR3 loop reads CASSAATGTNYGYTF. The CDR3 DNA sequence: TGTGCCAGCAGCGCGGCCACAGGGACTAACTATGGCTACACCTTC. The rearrangement uses TRBV9 and TRBJ1-2; maybe TRBD1 (6 bases). The CDR3 length is 15 residues. CDR1 and CDR2 from the germline V gene are SGDLS and YYNGEE. With 3 bases removed from V and 0 bases from J, the gap between germline ends came to 12 bases.

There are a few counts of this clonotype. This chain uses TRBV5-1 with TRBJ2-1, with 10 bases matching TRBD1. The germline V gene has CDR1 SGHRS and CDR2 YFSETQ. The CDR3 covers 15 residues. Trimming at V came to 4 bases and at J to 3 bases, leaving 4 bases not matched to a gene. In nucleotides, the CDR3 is TGCGCCAGCAGCACGACAGGGGGCGACTACAATGAGCAGTTCTTC. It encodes CASSTTGGDYNEQFF.

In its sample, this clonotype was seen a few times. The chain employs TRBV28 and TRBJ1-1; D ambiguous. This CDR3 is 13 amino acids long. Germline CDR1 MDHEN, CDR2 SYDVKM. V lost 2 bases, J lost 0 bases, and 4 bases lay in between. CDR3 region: CASSLRMNTEAFF. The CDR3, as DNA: TGTGCCAGCAGTTTAAGGATGAACACTGAAGCTTTCTTT. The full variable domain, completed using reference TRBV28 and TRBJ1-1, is DVKVTQSSRYLVKRTGEKVFLECVQDMDHENMFWYRQDPGLGLRLIYFSYDVKMKEKGDIPEGYSVSREKKERFSLILESASTNQTSMYLCASSLRMNTEAFFGQGTRLTVV.